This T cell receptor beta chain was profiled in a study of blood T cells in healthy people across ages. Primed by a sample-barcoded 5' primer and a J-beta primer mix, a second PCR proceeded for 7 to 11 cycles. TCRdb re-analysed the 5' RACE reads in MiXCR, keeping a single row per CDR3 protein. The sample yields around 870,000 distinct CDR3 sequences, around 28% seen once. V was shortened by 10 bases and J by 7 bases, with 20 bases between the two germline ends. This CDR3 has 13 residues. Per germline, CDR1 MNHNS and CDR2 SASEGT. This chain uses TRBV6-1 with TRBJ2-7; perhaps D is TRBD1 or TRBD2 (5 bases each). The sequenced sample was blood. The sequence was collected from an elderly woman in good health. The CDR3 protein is CANRQTDTGEQYF. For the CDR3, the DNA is TGTGCCAACCGACAGACCGACACGGGGGAGCAGTACTTC.